This TCR beta chain was retrieved from a study of cytomegalovirus exposure and HLA in healthy donors. Whole-study results and caveats: In the 120 validation repertoires, about 94% of cluster scores exceeded 0, per a later analysis. Among TCR beta chains, those listed as cytomegalovirus-associated numbered some 160. Most sequenced TCRs were rare (though some public TCRs occurred in many donors).

The V end lost 6 bases, the J end lost 1 base, and 13 bases lay between the germline ends. The CDR3 covers 14 residues. The germline gives CDR1 MNHEY, CDR2 SVGAGI. On this clone itself: As yet, its antigen is unknown.

Clones were sequenced by immunoSEQ multiplex PCR, and TCRdb holds only the in-frame ones, with some missing. The table lists around 160,000 clones, just under 85% of them singletons, with around 2.4% in the top ten. The donors were part of the validation cohort of 100 to 150 subjects. That cohort was separate from the first cohort, which comprised 666 subjects. This TCR was sampled from a man younger than 40 in good health and CMV-seropositive. The chain links TRBV6-5 to TRBJ2-7; D gene ambiguous. The sequenced sample consisted of PBMCs. In DNA form, the CDR3 reads TGTGCCAGCAGCCTAGTAGGTAGATCCTACGAGCAGTACTTC. It is translated as CASSLVGRSYEQYF.